One sample yielded the 3 T cell receptor beta chains listed below, sequenced in a study of regulatory T cells in long-lasting Graves disease. Time point in this sample: newly diagnosed GD, antithyroid drugs for less than 3 months. RNA isolated from PBMCs was used to make the TCR library. To make TCR beta libraries, researchers used iRepertoire HTBI primers and Arm-PCR of CDR3 regions. MiXCR was run by TCRdb on the multiplex PCR reads, yielding one entry per CDR3 protein. Seen here are some 250,000 distinct CDR3 sequences, 18% observed once, and the top ten hold more than 20%. The material was peripheral blood mononuclear cells (PBMCs), obtained at new diagnosis, from a patient treated with antithyroid drugs. Receptor source: a female donor with Graves disease.

V usage is TRBV11-2 and J usage is TRBJ2-7, with 9 positions matching TRBD2. Per germline, CDR1 SGHAT and CDR2 FQNNGV. V was clipped by 3 bases and J by 3 bases; unmatched bases: 21. The CDR3 spans 20 residues. The CDR3 region has the DNA TGTGCCAGCAGCTTCGACGGGGGAGGATCGCGGGAGGGCCTTCTCTACGAGCAGTACTTC. Translated, it gives CASSFDGGGSREGLLYEQYF.

This clonotype has at least ten counts. The chain employs TRBV25-1 and TRBJ2-2; 8 bases are a match to TRBD2. Unmatched junction bases numbered 3, after V lost 3 bases and J lost 3 bases. This CDR3 region has 15 residues. Germline values: CDR1 MGHDK, CDR2 SYGVNS. The CDR3 coding sequence is TGTGCCAGCAGTGACGGGCGGGAGGACACCGGGGAGCTGTTTTTT. This encodes CASSDGREDTGELFF. Together with reference TRBV25-1 and TRBJ2-2, the CDR3 gives the full variable domain: EADIYQTPRYLVIGTGKKITLECSQTMGHDKMYWYQQDPGMELHLIHYSYGVNSTEKGDLSSESTVSRIRTEHFPLTLESARPSHTSQYLCASSDGREDTGELFFGEGSRLTVL.

This clonotype has at least ten counts. The CDR3 spells CASSFGASGMGLQETQYF. In nucleotides, the CDR3 is TGTGCCAGCAGCTTTGGGGCTAGCGGGATGGGGCTACAAGAGACCCAGTACTTC. The rearrangement joins TRBV5-4 to TRBJ2-5; 9 bases are a match to TRBD2. Unmatched junction bases numbered 13, after V lost 2 bases and J lost 2 bases. Germline CDR1 and CDR2: SGHNT and YYREEE (reference sequence). This CDR3 spans 18 amino acids.